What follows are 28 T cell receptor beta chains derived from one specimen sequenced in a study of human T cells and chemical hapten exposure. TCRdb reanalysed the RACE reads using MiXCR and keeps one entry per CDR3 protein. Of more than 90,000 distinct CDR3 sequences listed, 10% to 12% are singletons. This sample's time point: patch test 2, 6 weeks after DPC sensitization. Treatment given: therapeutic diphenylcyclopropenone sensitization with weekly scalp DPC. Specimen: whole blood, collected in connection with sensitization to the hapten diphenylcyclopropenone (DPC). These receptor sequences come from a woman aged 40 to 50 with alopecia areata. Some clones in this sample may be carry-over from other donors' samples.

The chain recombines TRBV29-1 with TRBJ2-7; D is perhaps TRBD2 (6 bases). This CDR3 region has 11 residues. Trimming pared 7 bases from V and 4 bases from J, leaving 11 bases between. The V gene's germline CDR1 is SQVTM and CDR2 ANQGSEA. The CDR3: CSATSQYEQYF. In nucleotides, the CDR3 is TGCAGCGCTACTAGCCAGTACGAGCAGTACTTC.

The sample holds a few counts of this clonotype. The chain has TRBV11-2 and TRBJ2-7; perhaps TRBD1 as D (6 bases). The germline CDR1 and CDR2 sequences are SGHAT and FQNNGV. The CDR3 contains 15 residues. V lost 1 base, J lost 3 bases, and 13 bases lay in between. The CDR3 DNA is TGTGCCAGCAGCTTAGGACCGGGACAAGTCTACGAGCAGTACTTC. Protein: CASSLGPGQVYEQYF.

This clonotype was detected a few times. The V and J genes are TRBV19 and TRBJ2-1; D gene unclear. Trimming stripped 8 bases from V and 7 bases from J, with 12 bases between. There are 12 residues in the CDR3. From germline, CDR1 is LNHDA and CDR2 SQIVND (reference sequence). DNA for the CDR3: TGTGCCAGTGGCTTTCTAGGGAATGAGCAGTTCTTC. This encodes CASGFLGNEQFF.

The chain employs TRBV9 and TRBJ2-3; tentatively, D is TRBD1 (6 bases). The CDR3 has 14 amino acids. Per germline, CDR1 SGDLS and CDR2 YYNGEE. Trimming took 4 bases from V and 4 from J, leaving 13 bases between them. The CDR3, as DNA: TGTGCCAGCAGCTACGGACAGTTCGCAGATACGCAGTATTTT. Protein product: CASSYGQFADTQYF.

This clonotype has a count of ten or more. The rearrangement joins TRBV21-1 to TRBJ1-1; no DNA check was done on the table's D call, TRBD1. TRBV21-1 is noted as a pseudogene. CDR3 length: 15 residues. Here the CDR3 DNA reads TGTGCCAGCAGCAAAGCCCCAGGGTGGGGCACTGAAGCTTTCTTT. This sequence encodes CASSKAPGWGTEAFF.

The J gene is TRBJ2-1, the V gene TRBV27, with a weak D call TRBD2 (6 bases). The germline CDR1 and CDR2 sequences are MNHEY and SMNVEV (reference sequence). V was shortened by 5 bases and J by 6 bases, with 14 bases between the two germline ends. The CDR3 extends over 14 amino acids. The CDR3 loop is CASSPTRIVNEQFF. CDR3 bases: TGTGCCAGCAGTCCGACTAGGATCGTCAATGAGCAGTTCTTC.

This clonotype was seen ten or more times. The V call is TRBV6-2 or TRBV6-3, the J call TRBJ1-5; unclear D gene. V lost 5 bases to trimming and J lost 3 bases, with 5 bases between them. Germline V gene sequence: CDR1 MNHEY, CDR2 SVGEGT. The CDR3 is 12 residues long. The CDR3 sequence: CASSDPNQPQHF. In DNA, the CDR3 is TGTGCCAGCAGTGACCCCAATCAGCCCCAGCATTTT.

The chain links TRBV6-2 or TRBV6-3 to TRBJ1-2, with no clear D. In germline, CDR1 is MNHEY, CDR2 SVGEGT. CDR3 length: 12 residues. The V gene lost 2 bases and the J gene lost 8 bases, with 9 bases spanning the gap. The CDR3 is CASSYGLGGYTF. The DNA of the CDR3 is TGTGCCAGCAGTTACGGACTAGGCGGCTACACCTTC.

CDR3 protein: CASSLGLSGRTGGGELFF. The DNA for the CDR3 is TGTGCCAGCAGCTTGGGGTTGAGCGGGAGAACCGGGGGCGGGGAGCTGTTTTTT. The chain recombines TRBV5-5 with TRBJ2-2, with 8 bases identical to TRBD2. V shed 0 bases, J shed 7 bases, and the junction held 14 bases outside the gene matches. The CDR3 is 18 residues long. The V gene's germline CDR1 is SGHKS and CDR2 YYEKEE (reference sequence).

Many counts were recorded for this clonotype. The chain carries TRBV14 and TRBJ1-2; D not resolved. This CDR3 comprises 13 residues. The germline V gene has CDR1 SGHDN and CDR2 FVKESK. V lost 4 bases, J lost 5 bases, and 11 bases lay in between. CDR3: CASSPGYRYGYTF. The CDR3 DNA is TGTGCCAGCAGCCCCGGTTACCGTTATGGCTACACCTTC.

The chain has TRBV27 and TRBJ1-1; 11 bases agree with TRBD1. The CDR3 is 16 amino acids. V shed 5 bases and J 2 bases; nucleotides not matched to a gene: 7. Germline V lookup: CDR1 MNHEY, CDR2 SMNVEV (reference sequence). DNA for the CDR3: TGTGCCAGCAGTCGCCGGACAGGGGGCATCAACACTGAAGCTTTCTTT. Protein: CASSRRTGGINTEAFF.

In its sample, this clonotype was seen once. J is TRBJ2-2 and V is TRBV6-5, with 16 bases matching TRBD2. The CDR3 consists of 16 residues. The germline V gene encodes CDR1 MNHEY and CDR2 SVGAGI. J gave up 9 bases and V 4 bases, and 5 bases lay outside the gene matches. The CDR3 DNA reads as TGTGCCAGCAGTTCGGGACTAGCGGGGGGGCTACGGGAGCTGTTTTTT. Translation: CASSSGLAGGLRELFF.

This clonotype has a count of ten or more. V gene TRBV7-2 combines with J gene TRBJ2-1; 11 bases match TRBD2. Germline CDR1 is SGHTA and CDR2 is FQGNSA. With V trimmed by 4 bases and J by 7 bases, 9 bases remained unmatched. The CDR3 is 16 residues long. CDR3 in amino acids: CASSSQLAGAHNEQFF. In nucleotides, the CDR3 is TGTGCCAGCAGCTCCCAACTAGCGGGGGCTCATAATGAGCAGTTCTTC.

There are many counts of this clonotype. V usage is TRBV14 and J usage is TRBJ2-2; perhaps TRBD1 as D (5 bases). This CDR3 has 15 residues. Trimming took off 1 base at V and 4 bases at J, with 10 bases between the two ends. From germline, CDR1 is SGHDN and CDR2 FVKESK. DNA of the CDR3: TGTGCCAGCAGCCAAGCTCAGGGTGTCACCGGGGAGCTGTTTTTT. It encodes CASSQAQGVTGELFF. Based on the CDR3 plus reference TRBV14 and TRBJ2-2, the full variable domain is EAGVTQFPSHSVIEKGQTVTLRCDPISGHDNLYWYRRVMGKEIKFLLHFVKESKQDESGMPNNRFLAERTGGTYSTLKVQPAELEDSGVYFCASSQAQGVTGELFFGEGSRLTVL.

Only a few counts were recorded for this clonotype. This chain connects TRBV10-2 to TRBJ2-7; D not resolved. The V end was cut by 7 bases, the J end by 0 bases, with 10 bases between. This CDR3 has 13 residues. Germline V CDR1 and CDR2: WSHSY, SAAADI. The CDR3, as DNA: TGCGCCAGCACCATGCGGAGCTCCTACGAGCAGTACTTC. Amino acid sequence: CASTMRSSYEQYF.

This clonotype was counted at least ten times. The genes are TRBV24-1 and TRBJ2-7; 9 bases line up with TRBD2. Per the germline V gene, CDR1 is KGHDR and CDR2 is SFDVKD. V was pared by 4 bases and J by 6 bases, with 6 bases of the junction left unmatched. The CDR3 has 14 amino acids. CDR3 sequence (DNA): TGTGCCACCAGTGAAAGGCGGGAGGGAAGCGAGCAGTACTTC. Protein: CATSERREGSEQYF.

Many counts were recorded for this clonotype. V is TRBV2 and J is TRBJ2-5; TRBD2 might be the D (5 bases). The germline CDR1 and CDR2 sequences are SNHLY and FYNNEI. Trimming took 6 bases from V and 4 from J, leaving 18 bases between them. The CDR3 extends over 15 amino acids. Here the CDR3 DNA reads TGTGCCAGCAGCTTCGACGGAGGTTCGGGAGAGACCCAGTACTTC. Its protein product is CASSFDGGSGETQYF.

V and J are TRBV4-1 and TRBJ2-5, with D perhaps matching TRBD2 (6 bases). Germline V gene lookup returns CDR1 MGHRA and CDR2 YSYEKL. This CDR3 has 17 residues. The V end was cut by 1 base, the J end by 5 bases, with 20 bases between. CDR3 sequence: CASSQAFSAEGGETQYF. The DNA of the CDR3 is TGCGCCAGCAGCCAAGCGTTTAGCGCGGAAGGAGGGGAGACCCAGTACTTC.

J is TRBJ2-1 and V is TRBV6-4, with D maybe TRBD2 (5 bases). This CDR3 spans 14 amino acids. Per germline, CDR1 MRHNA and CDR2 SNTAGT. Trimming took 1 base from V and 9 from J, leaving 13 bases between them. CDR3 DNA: TGTGCCAGCAGTGACTTGTCTAGCCCTGGTGAGCAGTTCTTC. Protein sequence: CASSDLSSPGEQFF.

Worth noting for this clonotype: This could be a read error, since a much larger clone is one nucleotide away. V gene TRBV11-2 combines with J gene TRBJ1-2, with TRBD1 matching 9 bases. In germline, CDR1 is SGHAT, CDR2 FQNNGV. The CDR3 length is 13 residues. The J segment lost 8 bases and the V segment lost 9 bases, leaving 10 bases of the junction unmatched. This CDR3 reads CARSRQGVGGYTF. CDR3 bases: TGTGCCAGGAGCAGACAGGGGGTAGGAGGCTACACCTTC. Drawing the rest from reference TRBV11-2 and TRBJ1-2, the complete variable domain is EAGVAQSPRYKIIEKRQSVAFWCNPISGHATLYWYQQILGQGPKLLIQFQNNGVVDDSQLPKDRFSAERLKGVDSTLKIQPAKLEDSAVYLCARSRQGVGGYTFGSGTRLTVV.

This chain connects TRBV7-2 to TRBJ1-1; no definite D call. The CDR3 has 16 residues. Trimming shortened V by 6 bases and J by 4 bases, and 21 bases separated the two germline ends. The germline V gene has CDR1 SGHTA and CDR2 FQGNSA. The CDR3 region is CASRPGGPNRGTEAFF. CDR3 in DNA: TGTGCCAGCAGACCTGGAGGTCCTAACCGGGGCACTGAAGCTTTCTTT.

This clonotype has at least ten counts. Written as DNA, the CDR3 is TGTGCCAGCAGTCAGACGGACGGCCCCTACGAGCAGTACTTC. It translates to CASSQTDGPYEQYF. The rearrangement uses TRBV6-6 and TRBJ2-7, with D hard to call. The CDR3 is 14 residues long. Trimming removed 5 bases at V and 2 bases at J, with 13 bases between. Germline V gene sequence: CDR1 MNHNY, CDR2 SVGAGI (reference sequence).

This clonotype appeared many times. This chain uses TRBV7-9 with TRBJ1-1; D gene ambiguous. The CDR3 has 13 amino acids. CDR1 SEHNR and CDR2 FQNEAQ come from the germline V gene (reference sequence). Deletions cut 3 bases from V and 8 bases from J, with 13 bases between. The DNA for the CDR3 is TGTGCCAGCAGCTTCGCGTACAGAGAGGAAGCTTTCTTT. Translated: CASSFAYREEAFF.

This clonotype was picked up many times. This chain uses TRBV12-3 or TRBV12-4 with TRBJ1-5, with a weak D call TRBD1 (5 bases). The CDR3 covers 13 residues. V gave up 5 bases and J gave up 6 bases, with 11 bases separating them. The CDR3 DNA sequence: TGTGCCAGCAGTAACGGGGGTAGTCAGCCCCAGCATTTT. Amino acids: CASSNGGSQPQHF.

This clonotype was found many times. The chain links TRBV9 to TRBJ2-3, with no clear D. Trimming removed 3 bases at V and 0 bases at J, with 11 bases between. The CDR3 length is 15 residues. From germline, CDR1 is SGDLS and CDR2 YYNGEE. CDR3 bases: TGTGCCAGCAGCGCCCCCCCAGGTAGCACAGATACGCAGTATTTT. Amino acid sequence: CASSAPPGSTDTQYF. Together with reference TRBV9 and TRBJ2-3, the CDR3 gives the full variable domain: DSGVTQTPKHLITATGQRVTLRCSPRSGDLSVYWYQQSLDQGLQFLIQYYNGEERAKGNILERFSAQQFPDLHSELNLSSLELGDSALYFCASSAPPGSTDTQYFGPGTRLTVL.

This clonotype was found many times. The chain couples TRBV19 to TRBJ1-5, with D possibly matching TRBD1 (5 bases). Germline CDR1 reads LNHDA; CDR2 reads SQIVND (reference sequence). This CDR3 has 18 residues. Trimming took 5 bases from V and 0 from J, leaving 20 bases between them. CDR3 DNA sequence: TGTGCCAGTAGTGTCCCCAGGGCAGAAACCTATAGCAATCAGCCCCAGCATTTT. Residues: CASSVPRAETYSNQPQHF.

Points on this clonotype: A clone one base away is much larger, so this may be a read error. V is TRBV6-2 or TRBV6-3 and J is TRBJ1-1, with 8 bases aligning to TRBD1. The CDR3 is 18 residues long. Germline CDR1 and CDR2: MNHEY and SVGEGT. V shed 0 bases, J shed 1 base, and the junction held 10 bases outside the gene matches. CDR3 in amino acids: CASSYSPGTGIRNTEAFF. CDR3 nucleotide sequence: TGTGCCAGCAGTTACTCGCCCGGGACAGGTATTCGGAACACTGAAGCTTTCTTT.

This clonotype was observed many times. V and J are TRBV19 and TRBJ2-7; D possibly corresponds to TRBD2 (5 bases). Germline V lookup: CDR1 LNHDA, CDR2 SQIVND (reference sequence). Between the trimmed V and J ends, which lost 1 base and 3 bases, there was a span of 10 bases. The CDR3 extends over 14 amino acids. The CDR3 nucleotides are TGTGCCAGTAGTATAGGGTACGGGAACTACGAGCAGTACTTC. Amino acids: CASSIGYGNYEQYF.